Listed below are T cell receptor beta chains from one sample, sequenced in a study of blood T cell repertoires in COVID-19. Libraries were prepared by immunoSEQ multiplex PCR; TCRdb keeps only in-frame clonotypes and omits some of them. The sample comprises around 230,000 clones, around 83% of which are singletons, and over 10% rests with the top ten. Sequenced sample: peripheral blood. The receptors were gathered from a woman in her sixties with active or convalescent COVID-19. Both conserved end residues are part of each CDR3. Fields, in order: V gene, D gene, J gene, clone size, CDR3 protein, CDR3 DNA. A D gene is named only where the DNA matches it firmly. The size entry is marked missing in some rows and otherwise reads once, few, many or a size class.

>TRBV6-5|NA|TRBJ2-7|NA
CASYGIQNYEQYF
TGTGCCAGCTACGGTATTCAAAATTACGAGCAGTACTTC
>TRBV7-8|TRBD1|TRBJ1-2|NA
CASSRDRVYGYTF
TGTGCCAGCAGCCGGGACAGGGTTTATGGCTACACCTTC
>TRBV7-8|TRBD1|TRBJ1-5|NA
CASSLRTGANQPQHF
TGTGCCAGCAGCTTAAGGACAGGGGCCAATCAGCCCCAGCATTTT
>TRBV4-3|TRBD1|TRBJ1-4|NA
CASSQDTGGGTNEKLFF
TGCGCCAGCAGCCAAGACACAGGGGGCGGCACTAATGAAAAACTGTTTTTT
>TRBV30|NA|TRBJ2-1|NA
CAWAPSAMNEQFF
TGTGCCTGGGCGCCCTCCGCGATGAATGAGCAGTTCTTC
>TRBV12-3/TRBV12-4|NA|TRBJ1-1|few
CASGSIKEAFF
TGTGCCAGCGGGAGTATTAAGGAAGCTTTCTTT
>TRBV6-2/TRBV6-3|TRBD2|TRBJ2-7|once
CASSHLGLAGAYEQYF
TGTGCCAGCAGTCACCTAGGACTAGCGGGTGCCTACGAGCAGTACTTC
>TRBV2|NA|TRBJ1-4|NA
CASRRVPTNEKLFF
TGTGCCAGCAGGAGAGTCCCAACTAATGAAAAACTGTTTTTT
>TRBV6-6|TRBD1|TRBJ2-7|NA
CASSYGRGLYEQYF
TGTGCCAGCAGTTACGGCAGGGGGCTCTACGAGCAGTACTTC
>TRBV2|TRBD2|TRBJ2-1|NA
CASSWAGGLDNEQFF
TGTGCCAGCAGCTGGGCGGGGGGGCTGGACAATGAGCAGTTCTTC
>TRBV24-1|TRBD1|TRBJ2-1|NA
CATSSLDRGLYNEQFF
TGTGCCACCAGTTCCCTAGACAGGGGGCTTTACAATGAGCAGTTCTTC
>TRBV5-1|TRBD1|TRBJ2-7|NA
CASRRGLSYYEQYF
TGCGCCAGCCGCAGGGGGCTAAGTTACTACGAGCAGTACTTC
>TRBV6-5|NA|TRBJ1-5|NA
CASSRPGPNQPQHF
TGTGCCAGCAGCCGCCCAGGGCCCAATCAGCCCCAGCATTTT
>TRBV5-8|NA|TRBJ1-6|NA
CASSSRGNSPLHF
TGTGCCAGCAGCTCCCGGGGAAATTCACCCCTCCACTTT
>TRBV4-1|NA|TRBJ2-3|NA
CASSQDARRGTDTQYF
TGCGCCAGCAGCCAAGATGCGCGGAGGGGAACAGATACGCAGTATTTT
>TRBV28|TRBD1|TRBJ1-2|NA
CASRSTGTGFGYTF
TGTGCCAGCAGATCCACCGGGACAGGGTTCGGCTACACCTTC
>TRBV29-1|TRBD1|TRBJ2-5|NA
CSVRLTTGAQETQYF
TGCAGCGTCCGTTTGACCACAGGGGCCCAAGAGACCCAGTACTTC
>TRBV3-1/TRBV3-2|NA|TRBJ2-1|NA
CASSQGPRNNEQFF
TGTGCCAGCAGCCAAGGCCCGAGAAACAATGAGCAGTTCTTC
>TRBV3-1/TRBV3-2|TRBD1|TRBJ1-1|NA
CASSQRQGAVSEAFF
TGTGCCAGCAGCCAACGACAGGGGGCAGTCTCTGAAGCTTTCTTT
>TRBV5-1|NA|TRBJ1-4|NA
CASRLTGSPNEKLFF
TGCGCCAGCAGGCTTACAGGGAGTCCTAATGAAAAACTGTTTTTT
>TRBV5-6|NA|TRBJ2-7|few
CASSHRDGSYEQYF
TGTGCCAGCAGCCACCGGGACGGGAGCTACGAGCAGTACTTC
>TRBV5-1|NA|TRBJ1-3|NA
CASSTGTSGNTIYF
TGCGCCAGCAGCACTGGGACATCTGGAAACACCATATATTTT
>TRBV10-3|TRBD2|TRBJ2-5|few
CAISVRRASGEETQYF
TGTGCCATCAGTGTGCGTAGGGCTAGCGGGGAAGAGACCCAGTACTTC
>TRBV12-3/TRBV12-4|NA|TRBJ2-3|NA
CASSFGQQNTQYF
TGTGCCAGCAGTTTCGGACAGCAAAATACGCAGTATTTT
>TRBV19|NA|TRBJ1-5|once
CATSLGGILARNQPQHF
TGTGCCACTTCATTGGGGGGGATTCTTGCAAGGAATCAGCCCCAGCATTTT
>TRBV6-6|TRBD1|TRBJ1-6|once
CASSPGRGSPLHF
TGTGCCAGCAGTCCGGGCAGGGGGTCACCCCTCCACTTT
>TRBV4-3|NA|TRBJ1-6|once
CASSQEPGPNSPLHF
TGCGCCAGCAGCCAAGAACCAGGGCCGAATTCACCCCTCCACTTT
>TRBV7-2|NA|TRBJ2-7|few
CASSLGADPPGSYEQYF
TGTGCCAGCAGCTTAGGAGCGGATCCCCCCGGCTCCTACGAGCAGTACTTC
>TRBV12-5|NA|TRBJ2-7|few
CASGLGRGRDEQYF
TGTGCTAGTGGTTTGGGCAGGGGCCGGGACGAGCAGTACTTC
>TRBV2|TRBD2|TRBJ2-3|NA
CASSPSSGVTDTQYF
TGTGCCAGCAGCCCTTCTAGCGGGGTCACAGATACGCAGTATTTT
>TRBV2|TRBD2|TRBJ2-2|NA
CASSRGGSNTGELFF
TGTGCCAGCAGCCGCGGGGGGTCGAACACCGGGGAGCTGTTTTTT
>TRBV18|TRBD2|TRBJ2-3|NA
CASSPTGLGLTSTDTQYF
TGTGCCAGCTCACCTACAGGACTAGGCTTAACTAGCACAGATACGCAGTATTTT
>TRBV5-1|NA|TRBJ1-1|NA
CASSLARGEAFF
TGCGCCAGCAGCTTGGCCCGGGGGGAAGCTTTCTTT
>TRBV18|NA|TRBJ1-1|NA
CASSPLGDTEAFF
TGTGCCAGCTCACCCTTAGGAGACACTGAAGCTTTCTTT
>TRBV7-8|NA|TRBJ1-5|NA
CASSSTTGSNQPQHF
TGTGCCAGCAGCTCGACGACAGGTAGCAATCAGCCCCAGCATTTT
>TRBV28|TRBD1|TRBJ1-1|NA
CASSWDRVNTEAFF
TGTGCCAGCAGTTGGGACAGGGTGAACACTGAAGCTTTCTTT
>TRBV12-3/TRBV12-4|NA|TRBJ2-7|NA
CASTLYEQYF
TGTGCCAGCACCCTCTACGAGCAGTACTTC
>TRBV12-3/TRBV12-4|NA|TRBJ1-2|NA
CASSFSEGYGYTF
TGTGCCAGCAGTTTTAGTGAGGGATATGGCTACACCTTC
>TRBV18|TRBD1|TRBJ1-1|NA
CASSPRQGMNTEAFF
TGTGCCAGCTCACCCCGACAGGGAATGAACACTGAAGCTTTCTTT
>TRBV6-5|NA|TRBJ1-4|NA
CASSRDNLLEKLFF
TGTGCCAGCAGTCGGGACAACCTTCTAGAAAAACTGTTTTTT
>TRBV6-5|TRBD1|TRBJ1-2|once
CARWTGGGYTF
TGTGCCAGATGGACAGGGGGAGGCTACACCTTC
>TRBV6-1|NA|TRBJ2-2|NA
CASSALIGVSTGELFF
TGTGCCAGCAGTGCCCTCATCGGGGTCTCAACCGGGGAGCTGTTTTTT
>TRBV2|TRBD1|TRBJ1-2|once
CASSEAQETGGVIYGYTF
TGTGCCAGCAGTGAAGCGCAGGAGACAGGGGGCGTAATCTATGGCTACACCTTC
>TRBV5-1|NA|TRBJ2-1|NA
CASSLIALRDNEQFF
TGCGCCAGCAGCTTGATAGCGCTCCGGGACAATGAGCAGTTCTTC
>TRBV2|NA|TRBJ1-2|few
CANQYGYTF
TGTGCCAACCAGTATGGCTACACCTTC
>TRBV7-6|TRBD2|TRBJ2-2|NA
CASSPRTSGGTGELFF
TGTGCCAGCAGCCCACGGACTAGCGGGGGGACCGGGGAGCTGTTTTTT
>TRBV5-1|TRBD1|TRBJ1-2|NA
CASSLATGQGDYGYTF
TGCGCCAGCAGCTTGGCCACAGGACAGGGGGACTATGGCTACACCTTC
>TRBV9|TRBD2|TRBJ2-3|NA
CASRAGTSGVTPGTDTQYF
TGTGCCAGCAGAGCGGGGACTAGCGGGGTCACGCCGGGCACAGATACGCAGTATTTT
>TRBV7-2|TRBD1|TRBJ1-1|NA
CASSSPRTGGTEAFF
TGTGCCAGCAGCTCACCTCGGACAGGGGGGACTGAAGCTTTCTTT
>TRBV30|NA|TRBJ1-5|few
CAWSVADSQPQHF
TGTGCCTGGAGTGTCGCAGACAGCCAGCCCCAGCATTTT
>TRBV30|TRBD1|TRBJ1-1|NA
CAWSGTGLGGAFF
TGTGCCTGGAGTGGGACAGGGCTTGGGGGGGCTTTCTTT
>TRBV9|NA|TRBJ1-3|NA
CASSVDGTSTLRSGNTIYF
TGTGCCAGCAGCGTAGATGGGACAAGTACCCTTCGCTCTGGAAACACCATATATTTT
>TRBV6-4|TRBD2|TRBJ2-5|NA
CASSGISGGYQETQYF
TGTGCCAGCAGTGGGATTAGCGGGGGGTATCAAGAGACCCAGTACTTC
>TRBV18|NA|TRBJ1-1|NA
CASSTGEDTEAFF
TGTGCCAGCTCAACCGGGGAGGACACTGAAGCTTTCTTT
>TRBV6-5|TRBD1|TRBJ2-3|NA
CASSYLGQGGDTQYF
TGTGCCAGCAGTTACTTGGGACAGGGGGGAGATACGCAGTATTTT
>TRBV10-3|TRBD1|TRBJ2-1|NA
CAISGSGTGGRDEQFF
TGTGCCATCAGTGGGAGCGGGACAGGGGGCAGAGATGAGCAGTTCTTC
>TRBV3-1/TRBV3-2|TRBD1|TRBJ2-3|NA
CASSQAGQGAWYTQYF
TGTGCCAGCAGCCAGGCGGGACAGGGGGCCTGGTATACGCAGTATTTT
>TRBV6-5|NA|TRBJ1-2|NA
CASRPTGTSNYGYTF
TGTGCCAGCAGGCCAACAGGGACCTCTAACTATGGCTACACCTTC